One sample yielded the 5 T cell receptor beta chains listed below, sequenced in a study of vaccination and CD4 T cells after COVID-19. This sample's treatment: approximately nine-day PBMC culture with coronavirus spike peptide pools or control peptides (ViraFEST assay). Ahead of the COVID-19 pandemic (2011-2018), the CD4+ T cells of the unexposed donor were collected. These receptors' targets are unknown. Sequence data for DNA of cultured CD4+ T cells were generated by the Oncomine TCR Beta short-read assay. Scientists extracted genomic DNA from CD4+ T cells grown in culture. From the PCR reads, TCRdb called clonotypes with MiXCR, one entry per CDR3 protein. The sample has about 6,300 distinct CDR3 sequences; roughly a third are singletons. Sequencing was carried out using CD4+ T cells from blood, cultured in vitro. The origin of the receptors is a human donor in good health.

This chain's CDR3 is CASREQGFGTNTEAFF. The CDR3 coding sequence is TGTGCCAGCAGAGAGCAGGGCTTCGGTACCAACACTGAAGCTTTCTTT. The chain links TRBV2 to TRBJ1-1; perhaps TRBD1 as D (5 bases). CDR3 length: 16 amino acids. Trimming took off 6 bases at V and 2 bases at J, with 19 bases between the two ends. Looked up from germline, CDR1 is SNHLY and CDR2 is FYNNEI.

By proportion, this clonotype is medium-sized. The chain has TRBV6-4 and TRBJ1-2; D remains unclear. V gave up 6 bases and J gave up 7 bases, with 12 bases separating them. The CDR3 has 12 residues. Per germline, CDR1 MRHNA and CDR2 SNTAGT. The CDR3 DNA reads TGTGCCAGCAGAGGCCGTATGGGTGGCTACACCTTC. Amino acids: CASRGRMGGYTF.

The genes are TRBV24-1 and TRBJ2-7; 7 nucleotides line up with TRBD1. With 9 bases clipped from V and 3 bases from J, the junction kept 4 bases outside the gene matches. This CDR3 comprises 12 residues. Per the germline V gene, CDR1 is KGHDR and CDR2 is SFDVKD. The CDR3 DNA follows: TGTGCCACCGGACAGGACAGCTACGAGCAGTACTTC. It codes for CATGQDSYEQYF.

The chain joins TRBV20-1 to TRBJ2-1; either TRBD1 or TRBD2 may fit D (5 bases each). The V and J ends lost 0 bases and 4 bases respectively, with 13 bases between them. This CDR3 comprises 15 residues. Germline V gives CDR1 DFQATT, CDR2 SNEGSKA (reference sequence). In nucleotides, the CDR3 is TGCAGTGCTAGAGAGGGCAGGGACCTATACAATGAGCAGTTCTTC. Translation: CSAREGRDLYNEQFF.

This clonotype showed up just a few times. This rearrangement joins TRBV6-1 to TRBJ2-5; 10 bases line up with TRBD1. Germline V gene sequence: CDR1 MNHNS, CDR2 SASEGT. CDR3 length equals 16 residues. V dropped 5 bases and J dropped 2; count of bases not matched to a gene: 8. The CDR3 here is CASSTLWTGGQETQYF. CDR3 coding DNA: TGTGCCAGCAGTACGTTATGGACAGGGGGGCAAGAGACCCAGTACTTC.